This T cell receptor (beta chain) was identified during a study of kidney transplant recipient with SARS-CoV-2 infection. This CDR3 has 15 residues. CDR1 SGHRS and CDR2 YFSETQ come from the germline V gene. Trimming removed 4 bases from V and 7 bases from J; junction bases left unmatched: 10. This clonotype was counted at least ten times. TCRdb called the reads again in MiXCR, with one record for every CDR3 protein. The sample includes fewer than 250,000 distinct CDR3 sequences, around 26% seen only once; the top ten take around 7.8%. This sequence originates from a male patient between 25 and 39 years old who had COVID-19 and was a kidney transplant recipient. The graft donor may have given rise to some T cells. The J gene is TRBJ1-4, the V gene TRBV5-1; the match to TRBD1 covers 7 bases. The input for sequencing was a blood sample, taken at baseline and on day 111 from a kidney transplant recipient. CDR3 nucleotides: TGCGCCAGCAGCGCTCGACAGGGCAATCGTGAAAAACTGTTTTTT. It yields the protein CASSARQGNREKLFF.